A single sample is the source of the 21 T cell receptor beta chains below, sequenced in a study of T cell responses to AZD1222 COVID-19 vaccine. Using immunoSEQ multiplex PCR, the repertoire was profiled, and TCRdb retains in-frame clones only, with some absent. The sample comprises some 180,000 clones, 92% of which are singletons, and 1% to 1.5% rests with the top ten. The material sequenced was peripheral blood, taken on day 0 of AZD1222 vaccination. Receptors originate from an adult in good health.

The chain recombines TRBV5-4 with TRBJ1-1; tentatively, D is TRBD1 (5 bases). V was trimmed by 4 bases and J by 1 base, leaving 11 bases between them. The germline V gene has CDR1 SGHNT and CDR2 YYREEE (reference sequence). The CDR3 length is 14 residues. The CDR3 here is CASSKQTGNTEAFF. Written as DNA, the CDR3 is TGTGCCAGCAGCAAGCAAACAGGGAACACTGAAGCTTTCTTT.

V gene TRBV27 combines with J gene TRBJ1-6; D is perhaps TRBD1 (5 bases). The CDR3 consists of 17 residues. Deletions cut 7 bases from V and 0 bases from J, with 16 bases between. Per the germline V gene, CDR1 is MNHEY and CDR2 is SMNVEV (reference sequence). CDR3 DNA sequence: TGTGCCAGCAAAATGAATTGGGGCCCCTCCTATAATTCACCCCTCCACTTT. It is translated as CASKMNWGPSYNSPLHF.

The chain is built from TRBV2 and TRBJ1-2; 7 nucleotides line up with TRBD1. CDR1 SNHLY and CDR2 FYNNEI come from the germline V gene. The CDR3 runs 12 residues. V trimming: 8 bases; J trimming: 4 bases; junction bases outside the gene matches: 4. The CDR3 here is CASGGGLYGYTF. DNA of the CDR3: TGTGCCAGCGGAGGGGGCCTCTATGGCTACACCTTC.

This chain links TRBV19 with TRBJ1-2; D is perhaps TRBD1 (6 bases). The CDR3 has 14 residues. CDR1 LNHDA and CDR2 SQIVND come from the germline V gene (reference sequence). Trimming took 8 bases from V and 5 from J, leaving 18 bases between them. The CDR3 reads CASHPGGQGYGYTF. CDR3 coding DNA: TGTGCCAGTCACCCGGGGGGGCAGGGTTATGGCTACACCTTC.

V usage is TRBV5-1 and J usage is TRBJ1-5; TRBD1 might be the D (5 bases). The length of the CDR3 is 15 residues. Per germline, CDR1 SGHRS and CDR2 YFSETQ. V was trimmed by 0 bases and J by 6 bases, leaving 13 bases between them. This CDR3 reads CASSLGGVPSQPQHF. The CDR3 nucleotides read TGCGCCAGCAGCTTGGGGGGGGTCCCTAGTCAGCCCCAGCATTTT.

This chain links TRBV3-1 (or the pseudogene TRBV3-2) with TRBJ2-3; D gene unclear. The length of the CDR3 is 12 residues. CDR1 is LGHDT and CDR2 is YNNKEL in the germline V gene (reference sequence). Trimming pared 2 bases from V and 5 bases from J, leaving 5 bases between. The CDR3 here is CASSQYGDTQYF. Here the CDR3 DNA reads TGTGCCAGCAGCCAATATGGAGATACGCAGTATTTT.

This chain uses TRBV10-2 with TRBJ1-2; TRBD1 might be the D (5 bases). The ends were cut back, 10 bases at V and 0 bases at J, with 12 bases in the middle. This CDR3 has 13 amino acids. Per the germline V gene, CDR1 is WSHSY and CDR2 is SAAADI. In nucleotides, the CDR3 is TGCGCCACCCGGGACGCCGCTAACTATGGCTACACCTTC. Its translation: CATRDAANYGYTF.

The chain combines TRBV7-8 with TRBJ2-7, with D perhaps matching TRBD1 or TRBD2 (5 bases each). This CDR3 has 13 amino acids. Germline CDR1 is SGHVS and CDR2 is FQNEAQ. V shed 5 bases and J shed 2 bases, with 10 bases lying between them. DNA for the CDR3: TGTGCCAGCAGCCCGGGACGAGCCTACGAGCAGTACTTC. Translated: CASSPGRAYEQYF.

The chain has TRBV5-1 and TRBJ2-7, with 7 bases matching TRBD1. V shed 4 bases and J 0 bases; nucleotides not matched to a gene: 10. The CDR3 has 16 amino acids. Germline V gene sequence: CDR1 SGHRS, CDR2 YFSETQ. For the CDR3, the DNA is TGCGCCAGCAGCGGACCGGGACAGACGGCCTCCTACGAGCAGTACTTC. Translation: CASSGPGQTASYEQYF.

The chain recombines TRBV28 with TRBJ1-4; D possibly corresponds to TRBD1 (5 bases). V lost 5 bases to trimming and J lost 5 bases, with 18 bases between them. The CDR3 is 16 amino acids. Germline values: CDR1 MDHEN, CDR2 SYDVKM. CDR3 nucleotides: TGTGCCAGCAGTGGCCGGACATCGGGGGAGAATGAAAAACTGTTTTTT. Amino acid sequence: CASSGRTSGENEKLFF. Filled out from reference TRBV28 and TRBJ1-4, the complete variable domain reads DVKVTQSSRYLVKRTGEKVFLECVQDMDHENMFWYRQDPGLGLRLIYFSYDVKMKEKGDIPEGYSVSREKKERFSLILESASTNQTSMYLCASSGRTSGENEKLFFGSGTQLSVL.

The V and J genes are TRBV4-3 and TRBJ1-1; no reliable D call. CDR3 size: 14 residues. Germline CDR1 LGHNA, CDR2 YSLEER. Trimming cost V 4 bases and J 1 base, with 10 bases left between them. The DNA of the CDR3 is TGCGCCAGCAGCCTTGAAGCTGCGAACACTGAAGCTTTCTTT. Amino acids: CASSLEAANTEAFF.

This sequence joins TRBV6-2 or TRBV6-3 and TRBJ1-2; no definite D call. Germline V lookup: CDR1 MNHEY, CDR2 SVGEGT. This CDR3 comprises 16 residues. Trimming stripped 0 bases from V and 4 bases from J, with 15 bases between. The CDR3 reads CASSYSNRPPGYGYTF. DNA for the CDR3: TGTGCCAGCAGTTACTCGAACAGACCTCCGGGCTATGGCTACACCTTC.

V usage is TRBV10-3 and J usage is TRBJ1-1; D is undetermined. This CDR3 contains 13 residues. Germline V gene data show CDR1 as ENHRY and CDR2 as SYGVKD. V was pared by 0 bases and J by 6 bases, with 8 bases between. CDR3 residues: CAISESGVAEAFF. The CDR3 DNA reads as TGTGCCATCAGTGAGTCCGGGGTCGCTGAAGCTTTCTTT.

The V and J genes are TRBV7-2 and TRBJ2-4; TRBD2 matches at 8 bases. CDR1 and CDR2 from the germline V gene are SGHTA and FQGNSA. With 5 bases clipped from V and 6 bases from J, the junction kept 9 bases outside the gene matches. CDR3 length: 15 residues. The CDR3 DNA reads TGTGCCAGCAGCCTCTCAGCGGGGGCCGGAAACATTCAGTACTTC. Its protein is CASSLSAGAGNIQYF. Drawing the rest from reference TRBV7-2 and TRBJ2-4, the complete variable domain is GAGVSQSPSNKVTEKGKDVELRCDPISGHTALYWYRQSLGQGLEFLIYFQGNSAPDKSGLPSDRFSAERTGGSVSTLTIQRTQQEDSAVYLCASSLSAGAGNIQYFGAGTRLSVL.

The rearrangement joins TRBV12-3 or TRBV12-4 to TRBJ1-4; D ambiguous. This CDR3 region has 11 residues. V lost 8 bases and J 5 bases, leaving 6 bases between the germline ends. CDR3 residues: CASRTNEKLFF. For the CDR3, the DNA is TGTGCCAGCCGGACCAATGAAAAACTGTTTTTT.

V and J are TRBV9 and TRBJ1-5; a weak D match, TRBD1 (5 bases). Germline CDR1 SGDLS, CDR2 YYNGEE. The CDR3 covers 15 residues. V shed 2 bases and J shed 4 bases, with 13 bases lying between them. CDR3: CASSVGITGNQPQHF. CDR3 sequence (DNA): TGTGCCAGCAGCGTGGGGATCACAGGTAATCAGCCCCAGCATTTT. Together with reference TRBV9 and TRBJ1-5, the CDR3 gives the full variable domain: DSGVTQTPKHLITATGQRVTLRCSPRSGDLSVYWYQQSLDQGLQFLIQYYNGEERAKGNILERFSAQQFPDLHSELNLSSLELGDSALYFCASSVGITGNQPQHFGDGTRLSIL.

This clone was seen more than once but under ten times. The CDR3 DNA is TGTGCCAGCAGTTACCCGGGACATTCGAACACTGAAGCTTTCTTT. As protein: CASSYPGHSNTEAFF. This rearrangement joins TRBV6-2 or TRBV6-3 to TRBJ1-1, with a weak D call TRBD1 (6 bases). CDR3 length: 15 amino acids. Germline V CDR1 and CDR2: MNHEY, SVGEGT. Trimming removed 2 bases at V and 1 base at J, with 11 bases between.

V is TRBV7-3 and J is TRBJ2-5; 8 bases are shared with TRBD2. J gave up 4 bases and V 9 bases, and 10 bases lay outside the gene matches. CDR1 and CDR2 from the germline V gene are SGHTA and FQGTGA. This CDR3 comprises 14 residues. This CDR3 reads CASRAGDEGETQYF. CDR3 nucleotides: TGTGCCAGTCGAGCGGGGGATGAGGGAGAGACCCAGTACTTC.

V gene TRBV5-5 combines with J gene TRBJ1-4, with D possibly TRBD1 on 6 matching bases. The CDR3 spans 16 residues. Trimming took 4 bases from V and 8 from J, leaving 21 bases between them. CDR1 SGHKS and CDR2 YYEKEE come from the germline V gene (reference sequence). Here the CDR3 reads CASSAVTGSGGEKLFF. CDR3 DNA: TGTGCCAGCAGCGCGGTTACAGGGTCGGGGGGCGAAAAACTGTTTTTT.

CDR3 DNA sequence: TGTGCCAGCAGCGGGACAGCCAACACCGGGGAGCTGTTTTTT. It translates to CASSGTANTGELFF. The chain employs TRBV9 and TRBJ2-2, with a possible D match to TRBD1 (6 bases). The CDR3 is 14 amino acids. Looked up from germline, CDR1 is SGDLS and CDR2 is YYNGEE. Trimming removed 3 bases from V and 2 bases from J, with 8 bases in between. The complete variable domain, with remaining parts taken from reference TRBV9 and TRBJ2-2, reads DSGVTQTPKHLITATGQRVTLRCSPRSGDLSVYWYQQSLDQGLQFLIQYYNGEERAKGNILERFSAQQFPDLHSELNLSSLELGDSALYFCASSGTANTGELFFGEGSRLTVL.

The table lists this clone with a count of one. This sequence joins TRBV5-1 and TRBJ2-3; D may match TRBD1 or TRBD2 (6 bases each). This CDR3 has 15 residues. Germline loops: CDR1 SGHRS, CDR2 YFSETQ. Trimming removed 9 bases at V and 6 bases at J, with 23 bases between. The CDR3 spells CATAGGGLYMDTQYF. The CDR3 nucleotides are TGCGCCACCGCCGGAGGGGGGCTATATATGGATACGCAGTATTTT.